This entry features one T cell receptor beta chain sequence. This entry belongs to a study of blood T cell repertoires in COVID-19. On the study more broadly: Collection of acute and convalescent COVID-19 samples took place in the United States, Italy and Spain. The analysed material was cDNA or gDNA that came from T cells, B-cell-depleted T cells, or PBMCs.

Deletions cut 6 bases from V and 0 bases from J, with 14 bases between. The germline CDR1 and CDR2 sequences are MNHEY and SVGAGI. There are 15 residues in the CDR3. Per the original data handling: From reference gene primer amplification, estimates of nucleated cell counts were derived. Produced via immunoSEQ multiplex PCR; TCRdb's table is partial and in-frame only. From that table come the V and J calls and clone size; the DNA was used to work out D and trimming. The table records 250,000 to 350,000 clones, around 89% of them present only once. The clonotype originates from a man aged 25-45 years with acute or convalescent COVID-19. The J gene is TRBJ1-1, the V gene TRBV6-5, with TRBD1 as a possible D gene (6 bases). The source material was peripheral blood. The CDR3 sequence: CASRKHTGLNTEAFF. For the CDR3, the DNA is TGTGCCAGCAGGAAACATACAGGGCTGAACACTGAAGCTTTCTTT.